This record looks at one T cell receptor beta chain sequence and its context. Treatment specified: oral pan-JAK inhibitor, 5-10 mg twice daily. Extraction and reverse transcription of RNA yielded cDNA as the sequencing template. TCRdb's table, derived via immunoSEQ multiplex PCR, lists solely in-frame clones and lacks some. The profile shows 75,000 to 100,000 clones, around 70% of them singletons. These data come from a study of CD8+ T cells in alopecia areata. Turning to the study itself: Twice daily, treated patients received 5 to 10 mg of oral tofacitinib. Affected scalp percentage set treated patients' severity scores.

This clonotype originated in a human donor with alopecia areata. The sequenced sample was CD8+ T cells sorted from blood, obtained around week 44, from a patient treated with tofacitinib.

In nucleotides, the CDR3 is TGTGCCAGCAGCTTAAAAGCCGGGGAGCTGTTTTTT. Encoded protein: CASSLKAGELFF. The chain is built from TRBV11-2 and TRBJ2-2; D is unresolved. The CDR3 has 12 amino acids. Germline V gene data show CDR1 as SGHAT and CDR2 as FQNNGV. V lost 2 bases and J 6 bases, leaving 4 bases between the germline ends. Drawing the rest from reference TRBV11-2 and TRBJ2-2, the complete variable domain is EAGVAQSPRYKIIEKRQSVAFWCNPISGHATLYWYQQILGQGPKLLIQFQNNGVVDDSQLPKDRFSAERLKGVDSTLKIQPAKLEDSAVYLCASSLKAGELFFGEGSRLTVL.